What follows describes a single TCR beta chain. The target antigen is unknown. TCRdb's copy holds only in-frame clones and misses some; the assay was immunoSEQ multiplex PCR. Of around 20,000 clones listed, approximately 97% are singletons. Cells defined as naive were viable CD3+CD4+ or CD3+CD8+ and CCR7+CD45RA+CD45RO-CD95-CD27+CD28+. This related bone marrow graft donor gave peripheral blood on the day of marrow donation. These data originate in a study of T cells after posttransplantation cyclophosphamide. Study results and caveats: TRB overlap between skin or GI tissue T cells and blood was limited. Recipient CMV seropositivity and CMV reactivation strongly tracked TRB clonality.

Germline-derived CDR1 and CDR2 are MNHEY and SVGAGI. V lost 0 bases, J lost 1 base, and 8 bases lay in between. The CDR3 covers 15 residues. The chain carries TRBV6-5 and TRBJ2-3; D is unresolved. The sequence derives from a man in his forties or fifties in good health, CMV-negative, and a related stem cell transplant donor. The sequenced sample consisted of naive CD4+ T cells sorted from PBMCs. Here the CDR3 DNA reads TGTGCCAGCAGTTACTCTGGGCGCCGCACAGATACGCAGTATTTT. It specifies CASSYSGRRTDTQYF.